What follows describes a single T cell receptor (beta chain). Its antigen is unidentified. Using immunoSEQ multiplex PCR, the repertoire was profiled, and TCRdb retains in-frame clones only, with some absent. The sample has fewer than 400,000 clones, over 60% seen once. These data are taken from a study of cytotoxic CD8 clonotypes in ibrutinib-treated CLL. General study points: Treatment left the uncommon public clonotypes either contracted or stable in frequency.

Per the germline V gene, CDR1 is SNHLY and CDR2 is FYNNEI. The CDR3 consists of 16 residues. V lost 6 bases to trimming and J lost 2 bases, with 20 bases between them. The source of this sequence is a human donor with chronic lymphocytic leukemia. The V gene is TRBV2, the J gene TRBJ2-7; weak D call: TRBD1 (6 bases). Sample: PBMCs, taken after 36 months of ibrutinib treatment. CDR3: CASSALTLQGPYEQYF. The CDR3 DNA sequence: TGTGCCAGCAGCGCCCTTACGCTCCAGGGGCCCTACGAGCAGTACTTC.